The clone carrying this T cell receptor (beta chain) was recorded a few times. This sample is part of a study of human T cells and chemical hapten exposure. Germline V gene data show CDR1 as SGHRS and CDR2 as YFSETQ. V lost 4 bases and J lost 7, with 15 bases in between. This CDR3 spans 13 amino acids. TCRdb fed the RACE reads into MiXCR, producing one record per CDR3 protein. The sample lists more than 80,000 distinct CDR3 sequences, about 10% occurring once. Time point: patch test 2, 6 weeks after DPC sensitization. Indicated treatment: therapeutic diphenylcyclopropenone sensitization with weekly scalp DPC.

Here the sequenced sample was whole blood, taken in connection with sensitization to the hapten diphenylcyclopropenone (DPC). The sequence derives from a woman in her fifties or sixties with alopecia areata. Some clones in this sample may be carry-over from other donors' samples. The chain joins TRBV5-1 to TRBJ2-7; D not certain. CDR3 bases: TGCGCCAGCAGCCCGACCATACGACAAGAGCAGTACTTC. Translation gives CASSPTIRQEQYF.